The 27 T cell receptor beta chains given below trace back to one sample, sequenced in a study of post-analysis software for immune sequencing data. Broader study findings: Controls had lower frequencies than patients of about 5 TRBV segments, which included TRBV5-6, TRBV5-1 and TRBV20-1.

Unique molecular identifiers tagged the TCR beta cDNA libraries. TCRdb re-derived calls from the PCR reads in MiXCR, one entry per CDR3 protein. The repertoire has about 380,000 distinct CDR3 sequences, 30% to 45% of them found once; the top ten carry around an eighth. The antigens of these receptors remain unknown. Sequenced material: blood. These receptors were obtained from a girl under 18 with multiple sclerosis.

J is TRBJ1-2 and V is TRBV15; D remains unclear. V was trimmed by 0 bases and J by 8 bases, leaving 13 bases between them. The CDR3 sequence is 14 residues long. The germline V gene encodes CDR1 LNHNV and CDR2 YYDKDF (reference sequence). CDR3 sequence reads: CATSRDRASGGYTF. The CDR3 DNA sequence: TGTGCCACCAGCAGAGATAGGGCGTCTGGGGGCTACACCTTC.

The chain is built from TRBV4-2 and TRBJ2-2, with 10 bases matching TRBD1. Germline V gives CDR1 LGHNA, CDR2 YNFKEQ. The CDR3 sequence is 14 residues long. The J segment lost 8 bases and the V segment lost 4 bases, leaving 4 bases of the junction unmatched. The CDR3 DNA reads TGTGCCAGCAGCCGGGGGACAGGGGCTGGGGAGCTGTTTTTT. This sequence encodes CASSRGTGAGELFF.

This clonotype occurred a few times. The rearrangement joins TRBV13 to TRBJ2-4; TRBD2 might be the D (5 bases). Matching the DNA end better, TRBJ2-7 makes the J call doubtful. The CDR3 totals 14 residues. The V gene's germline CDR1 is PRHDT and CDR2 FYEKMQ (reference sequence). The CDR3 DNA sequence: TGTGCCAGCAGCTTAGAGGCGGGCCCCCACGAGCAGTACTTC. Residues: CASSLEAGPHEQYF.

The chain recombines TRBV9 with TRBJ2-5; the D call may be TRBD1 or TRBD2 (5 bases each). Trimming took off 1 base at V and 5 bases at J, with 15 bases between the two ends. This CDR3 region has 15 residues. The germline V gene encodes CDR1 SGDLS and CDR2 YYNGEE. The CDR3 DNA is TGTGCCAGCAGCGTATCCCGGGGCACCTGGGAGACCCAGTACTTC. It translates to CASSVSRGTWETQYF.

The DNA for the CDR3 is TGTGCCAGCAGCCAAAATAGGGTTACAGGGGCCACTGAAGCTTTCTTT. It codes for CASSQNRVTGATEAFF. The chain recombines TRBV16 with TRBJ1-1, with 7 bases that match TRBD1. V dropped 2 bases and J dropped 4; count of bases not matched to a gene: 10. Germline loops: CDR1 KGHSY, CDR2 FQNENV. The CDR3 length is 16 residues.

As concerns this clonotype: One end of the junction does not line up with germline, which may come from a read error. V is TRBV10-3 and J is TRBJ2-1; TRBD1 matches 8 bases. The V gene's germline CDR1 is ENHRY and CDR2 SYGVKD. The CDR3 extends over 17 amino acids. CDR3 bases: TGTGCCATCAGTGAGGGGACAGGTCACGTCTCCTACAATGGGCAGTTCTTC. Translating it yields CAISEGTGHVSYNGQFF.

J is TRBJ2-5 and V is TRBV5-1, with D perhaps assigned TRBD1 or TRBD2 (6 bases each). V was clipped by 7 bases and J by 3 bases, with 10 bases between them. The CDR3 runs to 12 residues. Germline V gene sequence: CDR1 SGHRS, CDR2 YFSETQ. The CDR3 sequence: CASAEGEETQYF. The CDR3 DNA follows: TGCGCCAGCGCGGAGGGGGAAGAGACCCAGTACTTC.

The CDR3 loop is CASSQDRLFNEQYF. In nucleotides, the CDR3 is TGCGCCAGCAGCCAAGATCGACTTTTTAACGAGCAGTACTTC. This chain joins TRBV4-1 and TRBJ2-5; D is unresolved. The J call may be in error: the DNA end matches TRBJ2-7 better. The CDR3 contains 14 residues. Germline CDR1 MGHRA, CDR2 YSYEKL.

J is TRBJ2-1 and V is TRBV6-2 or TRBV6-3; TRBD2 agrees at 10 bases. CDR1 and CDR2 (germline): MNHEY, SVGEGT. The CDR3 covers 15 residues. Trimming at V came to 2 bases and at J to 4 bases, leaving 2 bases not matched to a gene. CDR3 DNA: TGTGCCAGCAGTTACGCTAGCGGGGGTTACAATGAGCAGTTCTTC. Translation gives CASSYASGGYNEQFF.

The chain employs TRBV10-3 and TRBJ1-1; D possibly corresponds to TRBD1 (5 bases). The germline V gene has CDR1 ENHRY and CDR2 SYGVKD. The V end was cut by 7 bases, the J end by 0 bases, with 9 bases between. The CDR3 has 13 amino acids. The CDR3 loop is CAIKGPMNTEAFF. The CDR3 DNA follows: TGTGCCATCAAGGGACCCATGAACACTGAAGCTTTCTTT.

The chain couples TRBV20-1 to TRBJ2-3, with D possibly being TRBD1 (6 bases). V lost 2 bases, J lost 2 bases, and 29 bases lay in between. The CDR3 length is 20 residues. Germline V gene data show CDR1 as DFQATT and CDR2 as SNEGSKA (reference sequence). The chain's CDR3 is CSARLYTGPTLKIHTDTQYF. The DNA for the CDR3 is TGCAGTGCTAGACTCTATACAGGGCCTACCCTCAAAATACACACAGATACGCAGTATTTT.

V and J are TRBV6-1 and TRBJ2-6; the D is unclear. This CDR3 region has 17 residues. Trimming cost V 6 bases and J 0 bases, with 15 bases left between them. Germline values: CDR1 MNHNS, CDR2 SASEGT. CDR3 residues: CASRLPTVLSGANVLTF. CDR3 DNA: TGTGCCAGCAGGCTACCGACGGTCCTCTCTGGGGCCAACGTCCTGACTTTC.

This sequence joins TRBV20-1 and TRBJ2-7; a weak D match, TRBD1 (5 bases). The germline V and J ends were trimmed by 3 bases and 5 bases, with 8 bases remaining between them. Germline CDR1 DFQATT, CDR2 SNEGSKA (reference sequence). The CDR3 has 11 residues. CDR3 DNA: TGCAGTGCTAGCTTGACAGACGAGCAGTACTTC. This encodes CSASLTDEQYF.

This sequence joins TRBV4-1 and TRBJ1-4; a weak D match, TRBD1 (5 bases). Germline CDR1 is MGHRA and CDR2 is YSYEKL. The CDR3 totals 15 residues. Trimming left V 4 bases short and J 3 bases short, with 12 bases between. CDR3 residues: CASSPRDGANEKLFF. The CDR3 coding sequence is TGCGCCAGCAGCCCGAGGGACGGAGCTAATGAAAAACTGTTTTTT.

V is TRBV7-6 and J is TRBJ2-7; D might be TRBD2 (7 bases). The closer fit of TRBJ2-5 to the DNA end suggests the J call may be wrong. Germline V gives CDR1 SGHVS, CDR2 FNYEAQ. The CDR3 runs to 14 residues. The CDR3 nucleotides are TGTGCCAGCAGCTTAGCGGGGGGGGCAGAGACCCAGTACTTC. Protein sequence: CASSLAGGAETQYF.

The chain uses TRBV7-9 and TRBJ2-2, with D possibly matching TRBD1 (5 bases). Between the trimmed V and J ends, which lost 4 bases and 3 bases, there was a span of 24 bases. CDR3 length: 19 residues. Germline V gives CDR1 SEHNR, CDR2 FQNEAQ (reference sequence). CDR3 DNA: TGTGCCAGCAGCTCCGCGCAGGGATTCTACTTTAAGGACACCGGGGAGCTGTTTTTT. Protein: CASSSAQGFYFKDTGELFF.

The V call is TRBV7-2, the J call TRBJ1-4, with 9 bases that match TRBD1. The J segment lost 5 bases and the V segment lost 5 bases, leaving 3 bases of the junction unmatched. This CDR3 contains 14 residues. Germline-derived CDR1 and CDR2 are SGHTA and FQGNSA. The CDR3 nucleotides read TGTGCCAGCAGCGGACAGGGGAGCAATGAAAAACTGTTTTTT. This gives the protein CASSGQGSNEKLFF.

This rearrangement joins TRBV18 to TRBJ1-5; D might be TRBD1 (6 bases). Trimming took off 1 base at V and 2 bases at J, with 9 bases between the two ends. Germline values: CDR1 KGHSH, CDR2 LQKENI. This CDR3 spans 15 amino acids. The CDR3 DNA follows: TGTGCCAGCTCACCACGACAGGCCGGCAATCAGCCCCAGCATTTT. Translated, it gives CASSPRQAGNQPQHF.

This chain uses TRBV6-5 with TRBJ1-2, with 7 bases lining up with TRBD1. CDR3 length equals 15 residues. V trimming: 5 bases; J trimming: 1 base; junction bases outside the gene matches: 7. The V gene's germline CDR1 is MNHEY and CDR2 SVGAGI. CDR3 protein: CASSPRDRFNYGYTF. CDR3 bases: TGTGCCAGCAGTCCCCGGGACAGATTTAACTATGGCTACACCTTC.

This rearrangement joins TRBV6-5 to TRBJ1-2, with D hard to call. Looked up from germline, CDR1 is MNHEY and CDR2 is SVGAGI. The CDR3 contains 18 residues. V was shortened by 2 bases and J by 3 bases, with 22 bases between the two germline ends. The CDR3 reads CASSYRVTDSGWDYGYTF. CDR3 DNA sequence: TGTGCCAGCAGTTACCGGGTAACAGATTCGGGCTGGGACTATGGCTACACCTTC.

The CDR3 reads CASSYGQINQPQHF. CDR3 coding DNA: TGTGCCAGCAGTTACGGTCAGATCAATCAGCCCCAGCATTTT. The chain is built from TRBV6-6 and TRBJ1-5; D is unclear. This CDR3 has 14 amino acids. V was cut by 2 bases and J by 3 bases, with 8 bases left in between. The V gene's germline CDR1 is MNHNY and CDR2 SVGAGI (reference sequence).

The chain recombines TRBV10-3 with TRBJ1-1, with D unresolved. The CDR3 contains 13 residues. Trimming stripped 4 bases from V and 4 bases from J, with 10 bases between. Germline loops: CDR1 ENHRY, CDR2 SYGVKD. The chain's CDR3 is CAISGQEATEAFF. The CDR3 DNA reads as TGTGCCATCAGTGGCCAGGAGGCCACTGAAGCTTTCTTT.

This chain links TRBV7-2 with TRBJ2-7; D is possibly TRBD2 (6 bases). The CDR3 sequence is 14 residues long. Trimming took 4 bases from V and 0 from J, leaving 10 bases between them. Germline V gene lookup returns CDR1 SGHTA and CDR2 FQGNSA. The CDR3 loop reads CASSSLTSSYEQYF. CDR3 nucleotide sequence: TGTGCCAGCAGCTCACTGACTAGCTCCTACGAGCAGTACTTC.

This chain joins TRBV12-3 or TRBV12-4 and TRBJ2-1; no definite D call. V was trimmed by 3 bases and J by 6 bases, leaving 6 bases between them. The CDR3 has 12 amino acids. The DNA of the CDR3 is TGTGCCAGCAGTTTCCTTTGCAATGAGCAGTTCTTC. It is translated as CASSFLCNEQFF.

V and J are TRBV10-2 and TRBJ2-7, with D tentatively TRBD1 or TRBD2 (5 bases each). Germline CDR1 is WSHSY and CDR2 is SAAADI. The CDR3 has 15 amino acids. The germline V and J ends were trimmed by 7 bases and 2 bases, with 18 bases remaining between them. The CDR3 loop is CASTEWDEGTYEQYF. DNA of the CDR3: TGCGCCAGCACCGAGTGGGACGAAGGGACCTACGAGCAGTACTTC.

The chain couples TRBV5-6 to TRBJ2-5; 7 positions match TRBD1. CDR1 is SGHDT and CDR2 is YYEEEE in the germline V gene. V shed 3 bases and J 1 base; nucleotides not matched to a gene: 9. The CDR3 is made up of 16 amino acids. CDR3 loop: CASSWATGLIQETQYF. CDR3 in DNA: TGTGCCAGCAGCTGGGCGACAGGGTTGATCCAAGAGACCCAGTACTTC.

Turning to this clonotype: The junction and the germline gene differ at one end; a read error may be behind it. V and J are TRBV12-3 or TRBV12-4 and TRBJ2-5, with D perhaps assigned TRBD1 or TRBD2 (5 bases each). The CDR3 covers 12 residues. The CDR3 nucleotides are TGCTTACCAGAGAGGGGAAAAGAGACCCAGTACTTC. It translates to CLPERGKETQYF.